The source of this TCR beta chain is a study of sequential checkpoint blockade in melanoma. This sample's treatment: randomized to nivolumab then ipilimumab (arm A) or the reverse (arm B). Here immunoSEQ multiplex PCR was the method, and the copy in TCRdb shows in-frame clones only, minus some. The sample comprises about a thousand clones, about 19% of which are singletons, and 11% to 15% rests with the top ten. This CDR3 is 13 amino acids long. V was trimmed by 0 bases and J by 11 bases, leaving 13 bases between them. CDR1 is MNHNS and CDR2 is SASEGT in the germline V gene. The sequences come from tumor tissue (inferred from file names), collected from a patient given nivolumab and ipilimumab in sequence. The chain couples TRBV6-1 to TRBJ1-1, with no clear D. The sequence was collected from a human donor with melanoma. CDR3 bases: TGTGCCAGCAGTGAAGCGGCGGAGACGAGGGCTTTCTTT. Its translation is CASSEAAETRAFF.